Below are 24 T cell receptor beta chains sequenced from a single sample in a study of T cell repertoires in cytomegalovirus infection. TCRdb re-analysed the reads in MiXCR, keeping a single row per CDR3 protein. The data show some 450,000 distinct CDR3 sequences, around 32% seen once. The sample was PBMCs. The receptors were sampled from a human donor in good health (CMV status not recorded). Some clones in this sample may be carry-over from other donors' samples.

This clonotype has more than one count but fewer than ten. This chain links TRBV10-3 with TRBJ1-5, with 8 bases lining up with TRBD1. Unmatched junction bases numbered 10, after V lost 6 bases and J lost 9 bases. The germline V gene has CDR1 ENHRY and CDR2 SYGVKD. CDR3 length equals 14 residues. The CDR3 reads CAIREQGGLAPQHF. DNA for the CDR3: TGTGCCATCAGAGAACAGGGGGGACTCGCGCCCCAGCATTTT.

The gene calls are TRBV27 and TRBJ1-1, with D possibly TRBD1 on 6 matching bases. V gave up 0 bases and J gave up 5 bases, with 10 bases separating them. Germline loops: CDR1 MNHEY, CDR2 SMNVEV (reference sequence). The CDR3 loop spans 14 amino acids. The CDR3 DNA reads TGTGCCAGCAGTTTATCGCAGGGGAGGACTGAAGCTTTCTTT. It yields the protein CASSLSQGRTEAFF.

This clonotype has just a few counts. The V call is TRBV7-8, the J call TRBJ2-1; 12 bases align to TRBD2. V lost 5 bases, J lost 7 bases, and 6 bases stayed unmatched. Germline V gives CDR1 SGHVS, CDR2 FQNEAQ. The CDR3 consists of 15 residues. This chain's CDR3 is CASSASGGDRNEQFF. CDR3 bases: TGTGCCAGCAGCGCTAGCGGGGGGGACAGGAATGAGCAGTTCTTC.

The CDR3 loop reads CASSYGQGIGYTF. CDR3 DNA sequence: TGTGCCAGCAGTTACGGACAGGGGATTGGCTACACCTTC. The chain employs TRBV6-5 and TRBJ1-2, with 9 positions matching TRBD1. The CDR3 sequence is 13 residues long. CDR1 MNHEY and CDR2 SVGAGI come from the germline V gene. V lost 2 bases to trimming and J lost 7 bases; unmatched junction nucleotides: 2.

Comments on this clonotype: This clone may be a read error of a much larger clone one base away. The chain carries TRBV12-5 and TRBJ2-3; TRBD2 is a possible D gene (6 bases). Germline CDR1 is LGHNT and CDR2 is FRNRAP. The V end was cut by 6 bases, the J end by 7 bases, with 11 bases between. The CDR3 is 12 residues long. The CDR3 DNA reads TGTGCTAGTGGACCAGGAGGGTATACGCAGTATTTT. This sequence encodes CASGPGGYTQYF. Based on the CDR3 plus reference TRBV12-5 and TRBJ2-3, the full variable domain is DARVTQTPRHKVTEMGQEVTMRCQPILGHNTVFWYRQTMMQGLELLAYFRNRAPLDDSGMPKDRFSAEMPDATLATLKIQPSEPRDSAVYFCASGPGGYTQYFGPGTRLTVL.

This clonotype was counted a few times. This rearrangement joins TRBV6-1 to TRBJ2-4; 7 bases map to TRBD1. The length of the CDR3 is 15 residues. Per germline, CDR1 MNHNS and CDR2 SASEGT. The J segment lost 6 bases and the V segment lost 2 bases, leaving 7 bases of the junction unmatched. The CDR3 region is CASSERGQTGNIQYF. DNA of the CDR3: TGTGCCAGCAGTGAAAGGGGACAGACAGGAAACATTCAGTACTTC.

The gene calls are TRBV19 and TRBJ1-1, with D uncertain. There are 17 residues in the CDR3. The V end lost 10 bases, the J end lost 5 bases, and 29 bases lay between the germline ends. Germline CDR1 and CDR2: LNHDA and SQIVND (reference sequence). The CDR3 sequence is CATTPFVGSVDVTEAFF. The CDR3 nucleotides read TGTGCCACAACCCCTTTTGTCGGGTCGGTGGATGTTACTGAAGCTTTCTTT.

Of note for this clonotype: The conserved final phenylalanine or tryptophan is absent from the CDR3, which likely points to a read error. The V call is TRBV7-9, the J call TRBJ2-7; weak D call: TRBD1 (5 bases). Between the trimmed V and J ends, which lost 0 bases and 6 bases, there was a span of 15 bases. The CDR3 runs 15 residues. Germline-derived CDR1 and CDR2 are SEHNR and FQNEAQ (reference sequence). CDR3 loop: CASSLASVGAVEQYY. As DNA, the CDR3 is TGTGCCAGCAGCTTAGCATCCGTTGGGGCGGTCGAGCAGTACTAC.

The sample holds many counts of this clonotype. V gene TRBV25-1 combines with J gene TRBJ1-2, with a tentative D call TRBD1 (5 bases). The CDR3 covers 15 residues. Trimming shortened V by 1 base and J by 3 bases, and 12 bases separated the two germline ends. Germline CDR1 reads MGHDK; CDR2 reads SYGVNS. The CDR3 here is CASSESFREDYGYTF. The CDR3 bases are TGTGCCAGCAGTGAATCTTTCAGGGAGGACTATGGCTACACCTTC.

Ten or more counts support this clonotype. The genes are TRBV7-2 and TRBJ2-3; 9 nucleotides align to TRBD2. V trimming: 3 bases; J trimming: 2 bases; junction bases outside the gene matches: 15. This CDR3 contains 19 residues. Germline V gene sequence: CDR1 SGHTA, CDR2 FQGNSA. The CDR3 reads CASSFPSQRGAPYTDTQYF. Here the CDR3 DNA reads TGTGCCAGCAGCTTCCCCTCCCAGCGGGGGGCCCCCTACACAGATACGCAGTATTTT.

The chain couples TRBV7-2 to TRBJ2-2; D ambiguous. Trimming shortened V by 5 bases and J by 5 bases, and 9 bases separated the two germline ends. The CDR3 extends over 13 amino acids. From germline, CDR1 is SGHTA and CDR2 FQGNSA. CDR3 sequence (DNA): TGTGCCAGCAGCCTAATCGGTACCGGGGAGCTGTTTTTT. Encoded protein: CASSLIGTGELFF. The complete variable domain, with remaining parts taken from reference TRBV7-2 and TRBJ2-2, reads GAGVSQSPSNKVTEKGKDVELRCDPISGHTALYWYRQSLGQGLEFLIYFQGNSAPDKSGLPSDRFSAERTGGSVSTLTIQRTQQEDSAVYLCASSLIGTGELFFGEGSRLTVL.

This clonotype has a handful of counts. J is TRBJ1-1 and V is TRBV19; possible D gene TRBD1, 5 bases. The germline V gene has CDR1 LNHDA and CDR2 SQIVND (reference sequence). V was pared by 3 bases and J by 6 bases, with 11 bases between. The length of the CDR3 is 13 residues. The CDR3 region has the DNA TGTGCCAGTAGTATCACAGGTTCCCCTGAAGCTTTCTTT. This codes for CASSITGSPEAFF.

This clonotype has at least ten counts. The chain joins TRBV7-9 to TRBJ2-5; tentative D call: TRBD1 (6 bases). The ends were cut back, 2 bases at V and 5 bases at J, with 18 bases in the middle. This CDR3 has 16 amino acids. Germline V lookup: CDR1 SEHNR, CDR2 FQNEAQ (reference sequence). As DNA, the CDR3 is TGTGCCAGCAGCTTATCGACAGGCGCCCAACGGGAGACCCAGTACTTC. Its protein product is CASSLSTGAQRETQYF.

Of note for this clonotype: A much larger clonotype is one base distant, so this may be a read error. The chain couples TRBV10-3 to TRBJ1-2; D remains unclear. Trimming took 4 bases from V and 10 from J, leaving 16 bases between them. Germline-derived CDR1 and CDR2 are ENHRY and SYGVKD. The CDR3 length is 13 residues. The CDR3 spells CAISGTWSFVYTF. CDR3 DNA: TGTGCCATCAGTGGGACGTGGTCGTTTGTCTACACCTTC.

The table lists this clonotype with a count of one. A read error is possible here, since a much larger clone lies one base away. The chain recombines TRBV7-2 with TRBJ2-7; tentatively, D is TRBD1 (6 bases). CDR3 size: 14 residues. Trimming removed 0 bases at V and 5 bases at J, with 11 bases between. Germline V gives CDR1 SGHTA, CDR2 FQGNSA. CDR3 in amino acids: CASSLAPGADEQYF. The CDR3 DNA reads as TGTGCCAGCAGCTTAGCCCCAGGGGCCGACGAGCAGTACTTC.

The chain recombines TRBV6-8 with TRBJ1-2, with D possibly matching TRBD1 (6 bases). Trimming shortened V by 5 bases and J by 4 bases, and 14 bases separated the two germline ends. Germline assignment: CDR1 MNHGY and CDR2 SAAAGT. This CDR3 is built from 14 residues. The DNA of the CDR3 is TGTGCCAGCAGTAAGAACAGGGAATTCTATGGCTACACCTTC. It specifies CASSKNREFYGYTF.

This clonotype was seen ten or more times. The chain combines TRBV7-2 with TRBJ2-7; D not resolved. In germline, CDR1 is SGHTA, CDR2 FQGNSA. This CDR3 is built from 13 residues. The germline V and J ends were trimmed by 4 bases and 7 bases, with 14 bases remaining between them. Written as DNA, the CDR3 is TGTGCCAGCAGCTCCGCATTACCCTTGGAGCAGTACTTC. Translation gives CASSSALPLEQYF.

This clonotype was picked up a small number of times. The gene calls are TRBV6-1 and TRBJ1-1; no reliable D call. V was cut by 7 bases and J by 5 bases, with 17 bases left in between. Germline values: CDR1 MNHNS, CDR2 SASEGT. CDR3 length: 14 residues. The CDR3 loop is CASIGLGFVTEAFF. The CDR3 coding sequence is TGTGCCAGCATAGGTTTGGGGTTCGTTACTGAAGCTTTCTTT.

This clonotype came up many times. This rearrangement joins TRBV7-2 to TRBJ2-7; TRBD2 agrees at 7 bases. J lost 3 bases, V lost 2 bases, and 7 bases had no gene match. Germline assignment: CDR1 SGHTA and CDR2 FQGNSA. The CDR3 extends over 15 amino acids. The CDR3 is CASSLRQGGSYEQYF. DNA of the CDR3: TGTGCCAGCAGCTTAAGGCAGGGAGGGAGCTACGAGCAGTACTTC.

The V call is TRBV6-8, the J call TRBJ2-1; 10 bases fit TRBD2. The CDR3 loop spans 14 amino acids. Germline-derived CDR1 and CDR2 are MNHGY and SAAAGT. V shed 6 bases and J 8 bases; nucleotides not matched to a gene: 7. CDR3 in amino acids: CASRGAGGLDEQFF. DNA of the CDR3: TGTGCCAGCAGGGGAGCGGGGGGGTTGGATGAGCAGTTCTTC.

The sample holds one count of this clonotype. This CDR3 is missing its conserved last phenylalanine or tryptophan, likely due to a read error. The chain carries TRBV15 and TRBJ2-7, with D tentatively TRBD1 (6 bases). CDR3 length: 12 residues. V was shortened by 0 bases and J by 6 bases, with 6 bases between the two germline ends. Germline V gene sequence: CDR1 LNHNV, CDR2 YYDKDF (reference sequence). CDR3 protein: CATSRDRGEQYL. The CDR3 coding sequence is TGTGCCACCAGCAGAGACAGGGGCGAGCAGTACTTA.

This clonotype has a count of ten or more. V gene TRBV6-2 or TRBV6-3 combines with J gene TRBJ1-5; the D gene is possibly TRBD1 (5 bases). The CDR3 extends over 13 amino acids. Trimming stripped 7 bases from V and 3 bases from J, with 10 bases between. CDR1 is MNHEY and CDR2 is SVGEGT in the germline V gene. The CDR3: CASNRDSNQPQHF. The CDR3 DNA reads as TGTGCCAGCAACCGGGACTCCAATCAGCCCCAGCATTTT.

This clonotype was detected only a few times. V and J are TRBV7-9 and TRBJ1-5; 9 bases match TRBD1. The V gene's germline CDR1 is SEHNR and CDR2 FQNEAQ (reference sequence). This CDR3 has 14 residues. V was pared by 5 bases and J by 7 bases, with 6 bases of the junction left unmatched. This chain's CDR3 is CASSTGQGSQPQHF. The DNA of the CDR3 is TGTGCCAGCAGCACCGGACAGGGGAGCCAGCCCCAGCATTTT.

Details on this clonotype: This CDR3 is missing its conserved last phenylalanine or tryptophan, likely due to a read error. The chain carries TRBV6-8 and TRBJ1-1; D is possibly TRBD1 (5 bases). With 5 bases removed from V and 5 bases from J, the gap between germline ends came to 15 bases. Germline V CDR1 and CDR2: MNHGY, SAAAGT. There are 14 residues in the CDR3. In DNA, the CDR3 is TGTGCCAGCAGTACTCTCGACAGAAAAACTGAAGCTTTCTTG. It specifies CASSTLDRKTEAFL.